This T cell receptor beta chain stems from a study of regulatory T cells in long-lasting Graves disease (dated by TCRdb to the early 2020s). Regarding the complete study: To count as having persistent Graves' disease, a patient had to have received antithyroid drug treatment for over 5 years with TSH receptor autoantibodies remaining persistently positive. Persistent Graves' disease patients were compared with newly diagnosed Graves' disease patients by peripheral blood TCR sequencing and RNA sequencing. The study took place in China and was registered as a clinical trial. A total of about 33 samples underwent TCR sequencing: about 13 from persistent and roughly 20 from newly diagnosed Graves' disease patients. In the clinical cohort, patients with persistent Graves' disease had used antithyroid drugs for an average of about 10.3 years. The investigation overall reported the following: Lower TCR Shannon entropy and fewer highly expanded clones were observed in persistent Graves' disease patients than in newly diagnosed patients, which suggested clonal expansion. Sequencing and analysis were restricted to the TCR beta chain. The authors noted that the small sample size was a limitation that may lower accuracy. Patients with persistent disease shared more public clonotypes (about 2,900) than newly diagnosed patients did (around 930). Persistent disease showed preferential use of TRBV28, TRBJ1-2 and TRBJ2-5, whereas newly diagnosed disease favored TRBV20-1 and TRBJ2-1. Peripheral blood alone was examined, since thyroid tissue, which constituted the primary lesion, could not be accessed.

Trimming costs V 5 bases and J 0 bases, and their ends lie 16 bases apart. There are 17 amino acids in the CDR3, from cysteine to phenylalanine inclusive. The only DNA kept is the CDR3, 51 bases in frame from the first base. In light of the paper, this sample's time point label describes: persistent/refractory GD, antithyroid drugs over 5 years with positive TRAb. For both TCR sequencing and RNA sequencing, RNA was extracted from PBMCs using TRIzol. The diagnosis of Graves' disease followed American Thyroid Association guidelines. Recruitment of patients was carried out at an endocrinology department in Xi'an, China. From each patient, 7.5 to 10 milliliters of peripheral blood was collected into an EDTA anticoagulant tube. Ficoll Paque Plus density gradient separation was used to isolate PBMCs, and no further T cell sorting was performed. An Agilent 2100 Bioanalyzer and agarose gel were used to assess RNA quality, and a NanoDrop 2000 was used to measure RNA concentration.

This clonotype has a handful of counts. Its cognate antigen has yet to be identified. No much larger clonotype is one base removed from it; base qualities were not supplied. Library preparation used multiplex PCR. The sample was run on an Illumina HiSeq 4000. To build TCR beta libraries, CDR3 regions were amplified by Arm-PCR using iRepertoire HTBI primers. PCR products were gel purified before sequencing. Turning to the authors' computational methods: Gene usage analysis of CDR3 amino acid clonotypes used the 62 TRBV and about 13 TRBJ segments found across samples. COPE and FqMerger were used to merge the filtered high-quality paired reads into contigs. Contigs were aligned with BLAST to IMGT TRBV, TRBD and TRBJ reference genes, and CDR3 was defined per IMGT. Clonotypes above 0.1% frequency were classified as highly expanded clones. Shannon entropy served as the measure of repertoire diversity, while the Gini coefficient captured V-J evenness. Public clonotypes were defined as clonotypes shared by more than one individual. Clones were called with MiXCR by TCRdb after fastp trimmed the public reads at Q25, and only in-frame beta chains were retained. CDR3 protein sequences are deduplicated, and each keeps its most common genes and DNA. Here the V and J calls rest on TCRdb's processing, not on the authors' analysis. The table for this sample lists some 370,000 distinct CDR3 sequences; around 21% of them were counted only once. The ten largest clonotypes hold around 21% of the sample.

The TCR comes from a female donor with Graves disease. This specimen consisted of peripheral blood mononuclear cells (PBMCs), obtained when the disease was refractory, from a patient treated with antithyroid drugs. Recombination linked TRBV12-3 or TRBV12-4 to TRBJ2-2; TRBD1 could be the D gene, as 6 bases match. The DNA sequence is TGTGCCAGCAGTCCAGACAGGAGCCCTGCGAACACCGGGGAGCTGTTTTTT. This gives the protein CASSPDRSPANTGELFF.